This TCR beta chain is from a study of cytomegalovirus exposure and HLA in healthy donors. CDR3 length: 14 residues. After removal of 9 bases from V and 7 bases from J, the junction contained 5 bases not matched to a gene. CDR1 is ENHRY, CDR2 SYGVKD, per germline. Clones were sequenced by immunoSEQ multiplex PCR, and TCRdb holds only the in-frame ones, with some missing. The sample gives about 240,000 clones, around 87% of which show up once; less than 3% is in the top ten. This TCR was sampled from a man aged 18 to 29 in good health and CMV-seronegative. Sequenced sample: PBMCs. V is TRBV10-3 and J is TRBJ2-1; 14 positions agree with TRBD2. The CDR3 DNA follows: TGTGCCATATCCGGGACTAGCGGGAGAAATGAGCAGTTCTTC. Amino acids: CAISGTSGRNEQFF.